This T cell receptor (beta chain) originates from a study of T cell responses to AZD1222 COVID-19 vaccine. CDR3 length: 14 amino acids. Losses at the gene ends were 5 bases for V and 8 bases for J; bases not matched to a gene: 6. The germline CDR1 and CDR2 sequences are SGHTA and FQGNSA. Generated by immunoSEQ multiplex PCR, the TCRdb table keeps only in-frame clones and is missing some. This sample carries around 94,000 clones, 88% of them seen once, and the ten largest clones take roughly 19%. The sequence came from an adult in good health. This specimen consisted of peripheral blood, obtained on day 0 of AZD1222 vaccination. This chain uses TRBV7-2 with TRBJ1-4; TRBD1 aligns across 9 bases. In DNA form, the CDR3 reads TGTGCCAGCAGCCCTGACAGGGGGTGGGAAAAACTGTTTTTT. This translates into CASSPDRGWEKLFF.